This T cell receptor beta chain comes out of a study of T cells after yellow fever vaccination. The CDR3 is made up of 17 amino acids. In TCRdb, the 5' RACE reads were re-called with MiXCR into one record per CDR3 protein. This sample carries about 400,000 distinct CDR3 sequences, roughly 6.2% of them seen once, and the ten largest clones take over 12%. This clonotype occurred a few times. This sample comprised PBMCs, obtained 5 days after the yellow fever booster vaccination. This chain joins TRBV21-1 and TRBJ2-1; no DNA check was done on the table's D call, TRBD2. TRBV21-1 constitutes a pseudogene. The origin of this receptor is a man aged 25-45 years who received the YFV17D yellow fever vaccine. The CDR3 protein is CASSKKLWTGEYNEQFF. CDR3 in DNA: TGTGCCAGCAGCAAAAAGCTCTGGACGGGAGAGTACAATGAGCAGTTCTTC.